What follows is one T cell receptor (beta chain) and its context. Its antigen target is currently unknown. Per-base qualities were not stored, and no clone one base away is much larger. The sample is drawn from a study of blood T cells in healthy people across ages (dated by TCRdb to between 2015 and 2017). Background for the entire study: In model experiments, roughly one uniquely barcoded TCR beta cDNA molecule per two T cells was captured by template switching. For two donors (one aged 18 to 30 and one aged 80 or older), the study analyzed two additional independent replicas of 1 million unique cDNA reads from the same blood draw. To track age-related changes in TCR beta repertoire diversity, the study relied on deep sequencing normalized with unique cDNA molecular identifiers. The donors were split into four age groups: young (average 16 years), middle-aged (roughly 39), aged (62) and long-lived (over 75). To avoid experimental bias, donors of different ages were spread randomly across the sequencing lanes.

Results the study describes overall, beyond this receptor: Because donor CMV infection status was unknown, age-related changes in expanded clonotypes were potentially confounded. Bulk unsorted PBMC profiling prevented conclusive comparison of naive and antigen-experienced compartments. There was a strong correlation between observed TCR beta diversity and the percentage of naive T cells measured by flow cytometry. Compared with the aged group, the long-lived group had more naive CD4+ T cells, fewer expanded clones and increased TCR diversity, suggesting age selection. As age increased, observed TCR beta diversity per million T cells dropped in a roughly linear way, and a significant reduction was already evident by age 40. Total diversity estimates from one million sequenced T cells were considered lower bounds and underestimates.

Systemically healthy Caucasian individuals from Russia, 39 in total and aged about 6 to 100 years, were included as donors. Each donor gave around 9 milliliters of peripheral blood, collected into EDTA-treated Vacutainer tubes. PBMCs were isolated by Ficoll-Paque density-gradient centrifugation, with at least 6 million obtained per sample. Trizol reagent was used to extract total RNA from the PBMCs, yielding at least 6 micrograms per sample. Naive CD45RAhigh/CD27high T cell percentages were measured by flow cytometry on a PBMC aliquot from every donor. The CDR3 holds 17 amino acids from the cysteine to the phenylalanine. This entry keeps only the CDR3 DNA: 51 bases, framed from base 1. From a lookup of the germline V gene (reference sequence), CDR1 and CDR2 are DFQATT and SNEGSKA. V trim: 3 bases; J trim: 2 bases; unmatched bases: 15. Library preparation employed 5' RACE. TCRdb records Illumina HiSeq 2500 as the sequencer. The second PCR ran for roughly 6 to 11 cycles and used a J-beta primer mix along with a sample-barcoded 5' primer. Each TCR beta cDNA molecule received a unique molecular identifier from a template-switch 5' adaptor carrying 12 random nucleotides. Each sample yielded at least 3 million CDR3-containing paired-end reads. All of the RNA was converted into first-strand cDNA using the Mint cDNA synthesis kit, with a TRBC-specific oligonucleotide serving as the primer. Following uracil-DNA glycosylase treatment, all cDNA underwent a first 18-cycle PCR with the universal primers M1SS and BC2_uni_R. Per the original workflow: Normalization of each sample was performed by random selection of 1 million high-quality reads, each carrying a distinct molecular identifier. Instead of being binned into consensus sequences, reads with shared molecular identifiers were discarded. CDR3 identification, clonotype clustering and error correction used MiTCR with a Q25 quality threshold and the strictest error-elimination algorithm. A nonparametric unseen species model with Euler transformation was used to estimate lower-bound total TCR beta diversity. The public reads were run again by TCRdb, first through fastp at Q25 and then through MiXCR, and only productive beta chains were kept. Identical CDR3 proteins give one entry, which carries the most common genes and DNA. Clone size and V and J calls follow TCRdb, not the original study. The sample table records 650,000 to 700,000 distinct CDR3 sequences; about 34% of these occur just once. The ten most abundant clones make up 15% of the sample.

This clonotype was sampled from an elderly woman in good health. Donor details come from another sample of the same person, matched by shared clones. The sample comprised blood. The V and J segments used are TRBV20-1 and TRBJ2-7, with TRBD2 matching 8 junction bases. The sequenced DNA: TGCAGTGCTAGGGACGACAAGCGACCAGCGGGGGCCTACGAGCAGTACTTC. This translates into CSARDDKRPAGAYEQYF.